Here is one TCR beta chain with its context. The antigen remains unidentified. The length of the CDR3 is 15 residues. Germline values: CDR1 MNHEY, CDR2 SVGAGI. The V segment lost 4 bases and the J segment 5 bases; nucleotides outside the gene matches: 6. Assay: immunoSEQ multiplex PCR; the TCRdb copy retains only in-frame clones and omits some. This sample has tens of thousands of clones; about 82% occur once, and the top ten carry approximately 5.4%. This sample was taken from a study of cytotoxic CD8 clonotypes in ibrutinib-treated CLL. Looking at the study overall: Mean productive templates were approximately 230,000; mean productive rearrangements were roughly 94,000. Regarding the study as a whole: T-cell clonality at baseline went above that of age-matched healthy donors and rose and fell with circulating CD8+ T-cell counts.

V is TRBV6-5 and J is TRBJ2-1, with 9 positions matching TRBD2. This clonotype originated in a human donor with chronic lymphocytic leukemia. The sequences come from PBMCs, collected before ibrutinib treatment. The CDR3 region has the DNA TGTGCCAGCAGTTCCCTAGCGGGACAGAACAATGAGCAGTTCTTC. Its protein is CASSSLAGQNNEQFF.